This note documents a single T cell receptor (beta chain) sequence. The antigen is unknown. CDR1 MNHGY and CDR2 SVAAGI come from the germline V gene. The CDR3 covers 15 residues. Trimming cost V 3 bases and J 8 bases; bases outside gene matches: 10. The sample's time point: postoperative day 105 after intestinal transplantation (dayNNNN = postoperative day). These data originate in a study of graft-versus-host responses after intestinal transplantation. On the study more broadly: Grafts that recipients had were multivisceral, liver-intestinal, or isolated intestinal transplants.

Study-level findings and limits: Recipient bone marrow held GvH clones, some seen earlier in ileum or blood. Allograft clonal ratios (graft-versus-host to host-versus-graft) were high in patients who had graft-donor T cell macrochimerism.

Sequencing used immunoSEQ multiplex PCR; TCRdb keeps in-frame clones, though not all of them. The sample contains approximately 11,000 clones, 91% of which appear only once. The chain is built from TRBV6-9 and TRBJ1-2; 9 bases match TRBD1. The receptor's source is a human patient who received an intestinal transplant, so some T cells may come from the graft donor. The sample was PBMCs, taken 105 days after intestinal transplantation. CDR3 in amino acids: CASSYSTGGAWGYTF. DNA for the CDR3: TGTGCCAGCAGTTACTCCACAGGGGGCGCGTGGGGCTACACCTTC.